These 7 T cell receptor beta chains were all obtained from the same sample, sequenced in a study of T cell responses to AZD1222 COVID-19 vaccine (dated by TCRdb to the early 2020s). In light of the paper, this sample's time point label describes: about 28 days (+/-7) after the second vaccine dose. The receptor library was made with the immunoSEQ multiplex PCR assay. TCRdb's version of the immuneACCESS table is confined to in-frame rearrangements and falls short of the full clone set. An unresolved V gene accounts for under half of the shortfall where checked; the remainder is of unknown origin. Within this sample are more than 85,000 clones, with roughly 93% of them counted one time only. About 3.1% of the sample is in the top ten clones. The material was peripheral blood, obtained 28 days after the second AZD1222 dose. The receptors shown here come from an adult who received the AZD1222 COVID-19 vaccine.

The gene calls are TRBV19 and TRBJ2-7; possibly TRBD1 or TRBD2 for D (5 bases each). Germline loops: CDR1 LNHDA, CDR2 SQIVND (reference sequence). The ends were cut back, 4 bases at V and 7 bases at J, with 14 bases in the middle. This CDR3 is 13 amino acids long. The CDR3 coding sequence is TGTGCCAGTAGTACAGGGACCTTGCAGGAGCAGTACTTC. This translates into CASSTGTLQEQYF. The variable domain in full, with the rest retrieved from reference TRBV19 and TRBJ2-7, is DGGITQSPKYLFRKEGQNVTLSCEQNLNHDAMYWYRQDPGQGLRLIYYSQIVNDFQKGDIAEGYSVSREKKESFPLTVTSAQKNPTAFYLCASSTGTLQEQYFGPGTRLTVT.

This clone was counted a single time. The DNA of the CDR3 is TGCAGCGCTATCGGGGACAGATTCTACGAGCAGTACTTC. Protein sequence: CSAIGDRFYEQYF. V gene TRBV29-1 combines with J gene TRBJ2-7, with TRBD1 matching 7 bases. Trimming at V came to 7 bases and at J to 3 bases, leaving 9 bases not matched to a gene. The V gene's germline CDR1 is SQVTM and CDR2 ANQGSEA. This CDR3 contains 13 residues.

This chain joins TRBV19 and TRBJ2-7; possibly TRBD1 for D (6 bases). The V end lost 4 bases, the J end lost 3 bases, and 10 bases lay between the germline ends. CDR1 and CDR2 from the germline V gene are LNHDA and SQIVND (reference sequence). The CDR3 covers 13 residues. This CDR3 is CASSRDNLYEQYF. The CDR3 nucleotides are TGTGCCAGTAGTAGGGACAACCTCTACGAGCAGTACTTC.

This chain connects TRBV6-5 to TRBJ1-5; a weak D match, TRBD1 (5 bases). The CDR3 runs to 13 residues. V lost 6 bases, J lost 4 bases, and 10 bases lay in between. CDR1 is MNHEY and CDR2 is SVGAGI in the germline V gene. CDR3 sequence reads: CASRRGPNQPQHF. The CDR3 region has the DNA TGTGCCAGCAGGCGGGGACCAAATCAGCCCCAGCATTTT.

V and J are TRBV2 and TRBJ1-2, with D possibly matching TRBD1 (6 bases). Between the trimmed V and J ends, which lost 4 bases and 8 bases, there was a span of 8 bases. CDR1 and CDR2 (germline): SNHLY, FYNNEI. The CDR3 runs to 11 residues. Here the CDR3 reads CASSVGGGYTF. CDR3 nucleotide sequence: TGTGCCAGCAGTGTGGGGGGCGGCTACACCTTC.

The chain recombines TRBV7-6 with TRBJ1-3, with D uncertain. The V end lost 4 bases, the J end lost 2 bases, and 0 bases lay between the germline ends. Germline-derived CDR1 and CDR2 are SGHVS and FNYEAQ. This CDR3 spans 11 amino acids. CDR3 amino acids: CASSSGNTIYF. In DNA, the CDR3 is TGTGCCAGCAGCTCTGGAAACACCATATATTTT. The variable domain in full, with the rest retrieved from reference TRBV7-6 and TRBJ1-3, is GAGVSQSPRYKVTKRGQDVALRCDPISGHVSLYWYRQALGQGPEFLTYFNYEAQQDKSGLPNDRFSAERPEGSISTLTIQRTEQRDSAMYRCASSSGNTIYFGEGSWLTVV.

This chain joins TRBV7-9 and TRBJ2-7; unclear D gene. Germline V gene sequence: CDR1 SEHNR, CDR2 FQNEAQ (reference sequence). The CDR3 has 13 amino acids. V lost 2 bases to trimming and J lost 0 bases, with 5 bases between them. The CDR3: CASSLRTSYEQYF. Written as DNA, the CDR3 is TGTGCCAGCAGCTTACGCACCTCCTACGAGCAGTACTTC.